This TCR beta chain was identified in a study of blood T cell repertoires in COVID-19. Study in general: PBMCs, B-cell-depleted T cells, or T cells provided the cDNA or gDNA that made up the material.

The table came from immunoSEQ multiplex PCR; TCRdb's copy has only in-frame clones and leaves some out. The data hold about 140,000 clones, with about 80% observed a single time. CDR1 is SGHAT, CDR2 FQNNGV, per germline. Trimming cost V 0 bases and J 4 bases, with 6 bases left between them. The CDR3 has 13 residues. The rearrangement joins TRBV11-2 to TRBJ1-1; no reliable D call. This TCR was sampled from a woman aged 60-75 years with acute or convalescent COVID-19. The material sequenced was peripheral blood. CDR3 coding DNA: TGTGCCAGCAGCTTAGAGGGCTTCACTGAAGCTTTCTTT. Translating gives CASSLEGFTEAFF.